Below, 29 T cell receptor beta chains from the same sample are listed, as sequenced in a study of blood T cell repertoires in COVID-19 (dated by TCRdb to the early 2020s). Libraries were constructed by the immunoSEQ multiplex PCR assay. The immuneACCESS repertoire file appears here via TCRdb, limited to in-frame rearrangements. These files lack a portion of the clones; in checked studies, under half of the deficit traces to unresolved V genes, and the cause of the others is not known. The sample records roughly 170,000 clones, more than 75% of which are singletons. In total, the top ten clones hold around 12% of the sample. The source material was peripheral blood. These TCRs come from a woman aged 70-85 years with COVID-19, enrolled during active disease.

The chain joins TRBV18 to TRBJ2-1; 8 bases are shared with TRBD2. Losses at the gene ends were 2 bases for V and 2 bases for J; bases not matched to a gene: 8. The CDR3 is made up of 17 amino acids. Germline lookup yields CDR1 KGHSH and CDR2 LQKENI. CDR3 protein: CASSPLSAGGAYNEQFF. The CDR3 nucleotides are TGTGCCAGCTCACCATTGAGTGCGGGAGGCGCCTACAATGAGCAGTTCTTC.

The CDR3 region has the DNA TGTGCCAGCAGCGAGACCGGGACAGTTGATGAGACCCAGTACTTC. It specifies CASSETGTVDETQYF. The chain recombines TRBV9 with TRBJ2-5; 7 bases align to TRBD1. The V gene's germline CDR1 is SGDLS and CDR2 YYNGEE. The CDR3 extends over 15 amino acids. Trimming took 3 bases from V and 5 from J; bases not matched to a gene: 10.

The chain has TRBV28 and TRBJ2-7; D remains ambiguous. CDR1 and CDR2 (germline): MDHEN, SYDVKM. The germline V and J ends were trimmed by 6 bases and 4 bases, with 16 bases remaining between them. The CDR3 sequence is 14 residues long. Here the CDR3 reads CASRSGPSRYEQYF. The CDR3 region has the DNA TGTGCCAGCAGGTCCGGTCCCTCACGGTACGAGCAGTACTTC.

The V and J genes are TRBV7-2 and TRBJ1-3, with D tentatively TRBD1 (5 bases). From germline, CDR1 is SGHTA and CDR2 FQGNSA. This CDR3 is built from 15 residues. V was clipped by 5 bases and J by 0 bases, with 11 bases between them. Written as DNA, the CDR3 is TGTGCCAGCAGCCTCCAGACAGCCTCTGGAAACACCATATATTTT. Translating gives CASSLQTASGNTIYF.

The rearrangement links TRBV24-1 to TRBJ1-6, with 9 bases matching TRBD1. Germline CDR1 is KGHDR and CDR2 is SFDVKD. The V gene end was trimmed by 11 bases and the J gene end by 7 bases; junction bases not matched to a gene: 11. The CDR3 has 15 amino acids. CDR3 DNA sequence: TGTGCCATAGCCGGAAGGACAGGGGACAATTCACCCCTCCACTTT. As protein: CAIAGRTGDNSPLHF.

V and J are TRBV5-5 and TRBJ1-4, with D possibly matching TRBD1 (5 bases). With 2 bases removed from V and 1 base from J, the gap between germline ends came to 9 bases. The CDR3 is 15 amino acids. Germline assignment: CDR1 SGHKS and CDR2 YYEKEE (reference sequence). This CDR3 is CASSFVGGTNEKLFF. CDR3 DNA: TGTGCCAGCAGCTTTGTCGGGGGAACTAATGAAAAACTGTTTTTT.

The rearrangement links TRBV30 to TRBJ1-2; 12 nucleotides align to TRBD1. Germline V gives CDR1 GTSNPN, CDR2 SVGIG (reference sequence). The CDR3 length is 16 residues. V was clipped by 0 bases and J by 7 bases; unmatched bases: 9. This CDR3 is CAWSVLSGQGAPGYTF. The CDR3 nucleotides read TGTGCCTGGAGTGTTCTATCGGGACAGGGGGCGCCTGGCTACACCTTC.

This chain uses TRBV7-3 with TRBJ2-7, with 9 nucleotides matching TRBD1. CDR3 length: 14 residues. The V segment lost 2 bases and the J segment 6 bases; nucleotides outside the gene matches: 5. Germline CDR1 and CDR2: SGHTA and FQGTGA. CDR3 bases: TGTGCCAGCAGCTTACAGGGACAGGGTGGCGAGCAGTACTTC. It codes for CASSLQGQGGEQYF.

This chain links TRBV19 with TRBJ2-2; 7 bases line up with TRBD1. V shed 5 bases, J shed 4 bases, and the junction held 7 bases outside the gene matches. This CDR3 contains 15 residues. Germline V gene sequence: CDR1 LNHDA, CDR2 SQIVND (reference sequence). CDR3 residues: CASSFAGGVTGELFF. The CDR3 nucleotides read TGTGCCAGTAGTTTCGCAGGGGGAGTCACCGGGGAGCTGTTTTTT. Full variable domain (outside the CDR3, taken from reference TRBV19 and TRBJ2-2): DGGITQSPKYLFRKEGQNVTLSCEQNLNHDAMYWYRQDPGQGLRLIYYSQIVNDFQKGDIAEGYSVSREKKESFPLTVTSAQKNPTAFYLCASSFAGGVTGELFFGEGSRLTVL.

This clone was seen more than once but under ten times. The V and J genes are TRBV10-3 and TRBJ1-1; 10 nucleotides agree with TRBD1. V shed 7 bases, J shed 5 bases, and the junction held 4 bases outside the gene matches. The germline CDR1 and CDR2 sequences are ENHRY and SYGVKD. CDR3 size: 13 residues. The CDR3 sequence is CAIKGTGVTEAFF. CDR3 sequence (DNA): TGTGCCATCAAGGGGACAGGGGTGACTGAAGCTTTCTTT.

J is TRBJ1-1 and V is TRBV7-9, with TRBD1 matching over 8 bases. The CDR3 covers 14 residues. J gave up 4 bases and V 6 bases, and 7 bases lay outside the gene matches. Germline V gene sequence: CDR1 SEHNR, CDR2 FQNEAQ (reference sequence). The CDR3 DNA is TGTGCCAGCAGGTCAGGGGGCGGAGGCACTGAAGCTTTCTTT. It yields the protein CASRSGGGGTEAFF. Supplemented by reference TRBV7-9 and TRBJ1-1, the full variable domain reads DTGVSQNPRHKITKRGQNVTFRCDPISEHNRLYWYRQTLGQGPEFLTYFQNEAQLEKSRLLSDRFSAERPKGSFSTLEIQRTEQGDSAMYLCASRSGGGGTEAFFGQGTRLTVV.

This chain uses TRBV4-3 with TRBJ2-6; D is possibly TRBD2 (5 bases). Trimming took 0 bases from V and 4 from J, leaving 13 bases between them. Looked up from germline, CDR1 is LGHNA and CDR2 is YSLEER. This CDR3 has 17 amino acids. CDR3 protein: CASSQDRERAGANVLTF. The CDR3 nucleotides are TGCGCCAGCAGCCAAGATCGGGAAAGGGCGGGGGCCAACGTCCTGACTTTC.

The rearrangement links TRBV12-3 or TRBV12-4 to TRBJ1-2; no reliable D call. This CDR3 region has 11 residues. The ends were cut back, 6 bases at V and 8 bases at J, with 10 bases in the middle. The CDR3 DNA reads TGTGCCAGCAGACCCTACGAGGGCTACACCTTC. This encodes CASRPYEGYTF.

The chain couples TRBV28 to TRBJ2-7, with D possibly being TRBD2 (6 bases). Germline assignment: CDR1 MDHEN and CDR2 SYDVKM. V was shortened by 8 bases and J by 1 base, with 24 bases between the two germline ends. CDR3 size: 17 residues. CDR3 nucleotide sequence: TGTGCCAGCGTGCGGGGCTGGAGCGGGCTCCCTTCCTACGAGCAGTACTTC. Translating gives CASVRGWSGLPSYEQYF.

The rearrangement joins TRBV11-2 to TRBJ2-1, with TRBD2 as a possible D gene (6 bases). The CDR3 has 16 residues. Germline-derived CDR1 and CDR2 are SGHAT and FQNNGV. The germline V and J ends were trimmed by 5 bases and 7 bases, with 21 bases remaining between them. The CDR3 nucleotides read TGTGCCAGCAGCCCTACGGGCGGGGCAATATTTAATGAGCAGTTCTTC. It translates to CASSPTGGAIFNEQFF. Supplemented by reference TRBV11-2 and TRBJ2-1, the full variable domain reads EAGVAQSPRYKIIEKRQSVAFWCNPISGHATLYWYQQILGQGPKLLIQFQNNGVVDDSQLPKDRFSAERLKGVDSTLKIQPAKLEDSAVYLCASSPTGGAIFNEQFFGPGTRLTVL.

The chain links TRBV27 to TRBJ2-7; D uncertain. Germline lookup yields CDR1 MNHEY and CDR2 SMNVEV (reference sequence). Between the trimmed V and J ends, which lost 5 bases and 0 bases, there was a span of 11 bases. The CDR3 totals 14 residues. The CDR3 bases are TGTGCCAGCAGTCCGAGGTTCCACTCCTACGAGCAGTACTTC. Translated: CASSPRFHSYEQYF.

The chain is built from TRBV10-3 and TRBJ2-5; 10 bases agree with TRBD2. The length of the CDR3 is 13 residues. Trimming took 10 bases from V and 4 from J; bases not matched to a gene: 6. Per germline, CDR1 ENHRY and CDR2 SYGVKD. The CDR3 here is CATERGGRETQYF. For the CDR3, the DNA is TGTGCCACCGAGCGGGGGGGGAGAGAGACCCAGTACTTC.

This clone was recorded only once. The rearrangement links TRBV30 to TRBJ1-2, with D perhaps matching TRBD1 (6 bases). The germline V gene has CDR1 GTSNPN and CDR2 SVGIG (reference sequence). Trimming stripped 1 base from V and 4 bases from J, with 10 bases between. The CDR3 covers 13 residues. This CDR3 reads CAWSAQGTYGYTF. CDR3 nucleotides: TGTGCCTGGAGTGCACAGGGTACCTATGGCTACACCTTC.

This sequence joins TRBV2 and TRBJ2-2; D is unresolved. Germline V CDR1 and CDR2: SNHLY, FYNNEI. The CDR3 sequence is 15 residues long. The ends were cut back, 4 bases at V and 1 base at J, with 10 bases in the middle. The CDR3 is CASSVQAGNTGELFF. CDR3 sequence (DNA): TGTGCCAGCAGTGTTCAGGCAGGGAACACCGGGGAGCTGTTTTTT. The complete variable domain, with remaining parts taken from reference TRBV2 and TRBJ2-2, reads EPEVTQTPSHQVTQMGQEVILRCVPISNHLYFYWYRQILGQKVEFLVSFYNNEISEKSEIFDDQFSVERPDGSNFTLKIRSTKLEDSAMYFCASSVQAGNTGELFFGEGSRLTVL.

This chain joins TRBV4-3 and TRBJ2-5, with TRBD2 matching 9 bases. Germline V gene lookup returns CDR1 LGHNA and CDR2 YSLEER. V shed 4 bases, J shed 2 bases, and the junction held 5 bases outside the gene matches. This CDR3 has 15 amino acids. The CDR3 DNA reads as TGCGCCAGCAGCCGGGGACTAGCAGGGCAAGAGACCCAGTACTTC. Encoded protein: CASSRGLAGQETQYF.

The table lists this clone with a count of one. The J gene is TRBJ1-2, the V gene TRBV5-4, with no clear D. CDR1 is SGHNT, CDR2 YYREEE, per germline (reference sequence). CDR3 length equals 13 residues. V shed 2 bases and J shed 0 bases, with 5 bases lying between them. CDR3 region: CASSFPANYGYTF. In DNA form, the CDR3 reads TGTGCCAGCAGCTTTCCGGCTAACTATGGCTACACCTTC.

The CDR3 sequence: CASRRTSSYNEQFF. CDR3 nucleotide sequence: TGTGCCAGCCGACGGACTAGCTCCTACAATGAGCAGTTCTTC. The rearrangement links TRBV2 to TRBJ2-1, with 7 bases fitting TRBD2. The V gene's germline CDR1 is SNHLY and CDR2 FYNNEI. The V gene end was trimmed by 8 bases and the J gene end by 0 bases; junction bases not matched to a gene: 4. This CDR3 has 14 residues.

The chain joins TRBV23-1 to TRBJ2-7, with TRBD2 as a possible D gene (5 bases). Being an ORF, TRBV23-1 has a function that is uncertain. V gave up 4 bases and J gave up 4 bases, with 29 bases separating them. CDR3 length equals 19 residues. In DNA form, the CDR3 reads TGCGCCAGCAGTCGATCCGGGATATCCCGCCGCCCCGATCAATACGAGCAGTACTTC. This sequence encodes CASSRSGISRRPDQYEQYF.

This chain joins TRBV4-2 and TRBJ2-7; 10 nucleotides line up with TRBD2. The V and J ends lost 3 bases and 6 bases, in that order; junction bases with no gene match: 8. Germline values: CDR1 LGHNA, CDR2 YNFKEQ. This CDR3 region has 15 residues. The CDR3, as DNA: TGTGCCAGCAGCCAGGTAATAGCGGGAGGCCTCGAGCAGTACTTC. It codes for CASSQVIAGGLEQYF.

This sequence joins TRBV9 and TRBJ2-2; TRBD2 might be the D (5 bases). Per germline, CDR1 SGDLS and CDR2 YYNGEE. The CDR3 sequence is 17 residues long. Trimming left V 3 bases short and J 6 bases short, with 21 bases between. CDR3 bases: TGTGCCAGCAGCGGAGATGGGGTGGGAGAGAAACCCGGGGAGCTGTTTTTT. Protein sequence: CASSGDGVGEKPGELFF.

The genes are TRBV6-1 and TRBJ1-1, with TRBD1 matching over 8 bases. From germline, CDR1 is MNHNS and CDR2 SASEGT. The CDR3 has 13 residues. Trimming cost V 7 bases and J 1 base; bases outside gene matches: 2. The CDR3 DNA follows: TGTGCCAGCACCGGGACAGGGAACACTGAAGCTTTCTTT. This translates into CASTGTGNTEAFF.

This sequence joins TRBV7-3 and TRBJ2-2; D might be TRBD2 (5 bases). V lost 2 bases to trimming and J lost 2 bases, with 12 bases between them. Germline loops: CDR1 SGHTA, CDR2 FQGTGA. The CDR3 is 16 amino acids. CDR3: CASSLHSSSNTGELFF. Here the CDR3 DNA reads TGTGCCAGCAGCTTACACTCTAGCAGCAACACCGGGGAGCTGTTTTTT.

The V call is TRBV6-6, the J call TRBJ2-5; 7 bases match TRBD1. The junction had 5 bases not matched to a gene; V was cut back by 2 bases and J by 5 bases. CDR3 length equals 14 residues. CDR1 MNHNY and CDR2 SVGAGI come from the germline V gene (reference sequence). The CDR3 spells CASSYRDRHETQYF. In DNA, the CDR3 is TGTGCCAGCAGTTACCGGGACAGACATGAGACCCAGTACTTC.

The chain links TRBV14 to TRBJ1-6, with a possible D match to TRBD1 (6 bases). The CDR3 loop spans 16 amino acids. The germline CDR1 and CDR2 sequences are SGHDN and FVKESK. Trimming pared 4 bases from V and 6 bases from J, leaving 16 bases between. This CDR3 is CASSRGHKGFNSPLHF. CDR3 sequence (DNA): TGTGCCAGCAGCCGGGGACACAAAGGCTTTAATTCACCCCTCCACTTT.